The 2 T cell receptor beta chains in this list originate from one sample, sequenced in a study of blood T cells in healthy people across ages. Primed by a sample-barcoded 5' primer and a J-beta primer mix, a second PCR proceeded for 7 to 11 cycles. TCRdb re-analysed the 5' RACE reads in MiXCR, keeping a single row per CDR3 protein. In the table there are under 1,100,000 distinct CDR3 sequences, around 27% of which are singletons. A further study also used this sample, focusing on T cells of mothers and their children.

Material for sequencing was blood. The source of these receptors is a girl aged 2 to 10 in good health.

In its sample, this clonotype was seen a few times. The V and J genes are TRBV6-1 and TRBJ1-5, with a tentative D call TRBD1 (6 bases). V was trimmed by 7 bases and J by 4 bases, leaving 11 bases between them. CDR1 and CDR2 (germline): MNHNS, SASEGT. CDR3 length: 13 residues. The CDR3 here is CASIQRGNQPQHF. The DNA of the CDR3 is TGTGCCAGCATCCAAAGGGGGAATCAGCCCCAGCATTTT.

The V call is TRBV29-1, the J call TRBJ2-3; 8 bases fit TRBD2. This CDR3 has 15 amino acids. From germline, CDR1 is SQVTM and CDR2 ANQGSEA. The CDR3 bases are TGCAGTAGCACGGGAGCGGGGGCTCCCACAGATACGCAGTATTTT. It encodes CSSTGAGAPTDTQYF.